A selection of T cell receptor beta chains follows, all from one sample in a study of blood T cell repertoires in COVID-19. Libraries were prepared by immunoSEQ multiplex PCR; TCRdb keeps only in-frame clonotypes and omits some of them. The data show just over 95,000 clones, with approximately 81% seen just once and 4.1% held by the top ten. The specimen sequenced was peripheral blood. The source of these receptors is a man between 60 and 75 years old with acute or convalescent COVID-19. CDR3s leave out the opening cysteine and the closing phenylalanine or tryptophan.

v_call: TRBV19
cdr3_aa: ASRRDNNEQF

v_call: TRBV10-3
cdr3_aa: AISDNVYGYT

v_call: TRBV7-2
cdr3_aa: ASSRMRLAGTEETQY

v_call: TRBV6-1
cdr3_aa: ASSETVSVNTEAF

v_call: TRBV29-1
cdr3_aa: SSCTGWGTEAF

v_call: TRBV6-5
cdr3_aa: ASSHGHLYTEAF

v_call: TRBV18
cdr3_aa: ASSRDSPGVTNTEAF

v_call: TRBV30
cdr3_aa: AWSREGNSPLH

v_call: TRBV15
cdr3_aa: ATSRERAYNEQF

v_call: TRBV9
cdr3_aa: ASSVATGGTEAF

v_call: TRBV30
cdr3_aa: AWSPPGGRQY

v_call: TRBV27
cdr3_aa: ASSPRTSGTSTDTQY

v_call: TRBV6-5
cdr3_aa: ASSYSPEDRFL

v_call: TRBV3-1/TRBV3-2
cdr3_aa: ASSQGTGTDTQY

v_call: TRBV27
cdr3_aa: ASRSLQETQY

v_call: TRBV18
cdr3_aa: ASSSNTGSNTEAF

v_call: TRBV5-4
cdr3_aa: ASSWDRAGTEAF

v_call: TRBV30
cdr3_aa: ASGQGYEQY

v_call: TRBV18
cdr3_aa: ASSPPLGGPDYNEQF

v_call: TRBV20-1
cdr3_aa: SASAQLDTQY

v_call: TRBV6-5
cdr3_aa: ASNKRTGKDQPQH

v_call: TRBV15
cdr3_aa: ATSRDQYTRSYNEQF

v_call: TRBV27
cdr3_aa: ASSLKGGTYNEQF

v_call: TRBV3-1/TRBV3-2
cdr3_aa: ASSTQYNEQF

v_call: TRBV7-9
cdr3_aa: ASRRGDTEAF